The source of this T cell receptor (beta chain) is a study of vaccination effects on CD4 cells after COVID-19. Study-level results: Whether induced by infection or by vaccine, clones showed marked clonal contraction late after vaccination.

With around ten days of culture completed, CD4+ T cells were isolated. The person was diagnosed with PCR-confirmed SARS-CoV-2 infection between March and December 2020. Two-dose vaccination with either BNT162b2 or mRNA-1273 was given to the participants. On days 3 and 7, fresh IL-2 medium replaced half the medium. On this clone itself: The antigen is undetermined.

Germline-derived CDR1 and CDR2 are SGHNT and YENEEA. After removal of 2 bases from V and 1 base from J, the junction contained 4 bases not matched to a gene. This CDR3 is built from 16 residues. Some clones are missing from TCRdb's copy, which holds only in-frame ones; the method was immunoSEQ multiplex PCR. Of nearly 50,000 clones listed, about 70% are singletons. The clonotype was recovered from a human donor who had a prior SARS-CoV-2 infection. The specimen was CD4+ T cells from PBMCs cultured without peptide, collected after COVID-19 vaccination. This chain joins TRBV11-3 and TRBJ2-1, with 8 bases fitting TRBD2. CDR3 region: CASSLLSSGSYNEQFF. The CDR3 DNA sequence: TGTGCCAGCAGCTTATTGTCTAGCGGGTCCTACAATGAGCAGTTCTTC.